Listed below are T cell receptor beta chains from one sample, sequenced in a study of blood T cells in healthy people across ages. TCRdb fed the 5' RACE reads into MiXCR, producing one record per CDR3 protein. The sample shows around 750,000 distinct CDR3 sequences, 40% to 65% of them seen only once. Material: blood. These receptors came from an elderly man in good health. Both conserved end residues are part of each CDR3. D genes are given only for firm matches. Some rows have no size entry. The others give once, few or many, or a class for an expanded clone.

len: 15
j_gene: TRBJ2-4
d_gene: TRBD2
abundance: few
v_gene: TRBV29-1
CDR3aa: CSVSGSPGKKNIQYF
CDR3nt: TGCAGCGTCAGCGGGAGCCCCGGAAAGAAAAACATTCAGTACTTC

len: 16
j_gene: TRBJ2-3
d_gene: TRBD2
abundance: .
v_gene: TRBV19
CDR3aa: CASRKLAAPPTDTQYF
CDR3nt: TGTGCCAGTAGGAAACTAGCGGCCCCCCCCACAGATACGCAGTATTTT

len: 14
j_gene: TRBJ2-7
d_gene: .
abundance: .
v_gene: TRBV5-1
CDR3aa: CASSLDPNRVEQYF
CDR3nt: TGCGCCAGCAGCTTGGACCCTAACAGGGTTGAGCAGTACTTC

len: 13
j_gene: TRBJ1-6
d_gene: .
abundance: .
v_gene: TRBV4-1
CDR3aa: CASSQDPGSPLHF
CDR3nt: TGCGCCAGCAGTCAAGATCCAGGTTCACCCCTCCACTTT

len: 15
j_gene: TRBJ1-1
d_gene: .
abundance: .
v_gene: TRBV4-1
CDR3aa: CASSPLGGRTTEAFF
CDR3nt: TGCGCCAGCAGCCCGCTGGGAGGGCGAACGACTGAAGCTTTCTTT

len: 12
j_gene: TRBJ2-1
d_gene: .
abundance: .
v_gene: TRBV5-4
CDR3aa: CASSPPGGEQFF
CDR3nt: TGTGCCAGCAGCCCGCCTGGGGGTGAGCAGTTCTTC

len: 12
j_gene: TRBJ1-2
d_gene: TRBD1
abundance: few
v_gene: TRBV30
CDR3aa: CAWRQGVYGYTF
CDR3nt: TGTGCCTGGAGACAGGGGGTTTATGGCTACACCTTC

len: 13
j_gene: TRBJ2-7
d_gene: .
abundance: .
v_gene: TRBV29-1
CDR3aa: CSLIGRSYNEQYF
CDR3nt: TGCAGCCTGATCGGCAGGTCCTACAATGAGCAGTACTTC

len: 16
j_gene: TRBJ2-7
d_gene: .
abundance: .
v_gene: TRBV7-9
CDR3aa: CASSFRGLGPSHEQYF
CDR3nt: TGTGCCAGCAGCTTCAGGGGCCTTGGGCCGTCCCACGAGCAGTACTTC

len: 12
j_gene: TRBJ2-1
d_gene: .
abundance: few
v_gene: TRBV7-2
CDR3aa: CASSRGESEQFF
CDR3nt: TGTGCCAGCAGCCGCGGGGAGAGTGAGCAGTTCTTC

len: 13
j_gene: TRBJ2-7
d_gene: .
abundance: .
v_gene: TRBV6-5
CDR3aa: CASSPPGLSEQYF
CDR3nt: TGTGCCAGCAGCCCCCCCGGACTAAGCGAGCAGTACTTC

len: 14
j_gene: TRBJ1-6
d_gene: .
abundance: .
v_gene: TRBV3-1
CDR3aa: CASSPPKGNSPLHF
CDR3nt: TGTGCCAGCAGCCCGCCAAAAGGGAATTCACCCCTCCACTTT

len: 15
j_gene: TRBJ2-7
d_gene: TRBD1
abundance: .
v_gene: TRBV3-1
CDR3aa: CASSLPGQGFYEQYF
CDR3nt: TGTGCCAGCAGCTTGCCCGGACAGGGTTTCTACGAGCAGTACTTC

len: 15
j_gene: TRBJ2-2
d_gene: TRBD2
abundance: .
v_gene: TRBV29-1
CDR3aa: CSAQRSGRDTGELFF
CDR3nt: TGCAGCGCTCAGCGTAGCGGGAGGGACACCGGGGAGCTGTTTTTT

len: 13
j_gene: TRBJ2-7
d_gene: .
abundance: .
v_gene: TRBV6-5
CDR3aa: CASRSQVPYEQYF
CDR3nt: TGTGCCAGCAGGTCACAAGTTCCCTACGAGCAGTACTTC

len: 14
j_gene: TRBJ2-7
d_gene: .
abundance: .
v_gene: TRBV5-1
CDR3aa: CASKLLGSTYEQYF
CDR3nt: TGCGCCAGCAAGCTGTTGGGCTCGACCTACGAGCAGTACTTC

len: 15
j_gene: TRBJ2-1
d_gene: .
abundance: .
v_gene: TRBV7-3
CDR3aa: CASSLVPRDVYEQFF
CDR3nt: TGTGCCAGCAGCTTAGTCCCAAGGGACGTCTACGAGCAGTTCTTC

len: 14
j_gene: TRBJ2-3
d_gene: .
abundance: few
v_gene: TRBV6-1
CDR3aa: CASRSQPLQDTQYF
CDR3nt: TGTGCCAGCAGGTCCCAGCCACTGCAGGATACGCAGTATTTT

len: 15
j_gene: TRBJ2-3
d_gene: .
abundance: .
v_gene: TRBV3-1
CDR3aa: CASSQLSGLNRYAYF
CDR3nt: TGTGCCAGCAGCCAGCTCTCCGGACTGAACAGATACGCGTATTTT

len: 15
j_gene: TRBJ2-7
d_gene: TRBD2
abundance: .
v_gene: TRBV7-9
CDR3aa: CASSPPGLAVHEQYF
CDR3nt: TGTGCCAGCAGCCCCCCCGGACTAGCGGTTCACGAGCAGTACTTC

len: 15
j_gene: TRBJ2-5
d_gene: .
abundance: .
v_gene: TRBV3-1
CDR3aa: CAGSQLGQVQETQYF
CDR3nt: TGTGCCGGCAGCCAACTGGGGCAGGTACAAGAGACCCAGTACTTC

len: 15
j_gene: TRBJ2-1
d_gene: TRBD1
abundance: .
v_gene: TRBV2
CDR3aa: CASMVETGGYNEQFF
CDR3nt: TGTGCCAGCATGGTCGAGACAGGGGGTTACAATGAGCAGTTCTTC

len: 12
j_gene: TRBJ1-2
d_gene: TRBD1
abundance: .
v_gene: TRBV7-2
CDR3aa: CASRQGVGGYTF
CDR3nt: TGTGCCAGCAGGCAGGGGGTCGGTGGCTACACCTTC

len: 14
j_gene: TRBJ2-3
d_gene: TRBD1
abundance: .
v_gene: TRBV5-1
CDR3aa: CASSAGQVQDTQYF
CDR3nt: TGCGCCAGCAGCGCCGGACAGGTTCAGGATACGCAGTATTTT

len: 13
j_gene: TRBJ1-1
d_gene: .
abundance: .
v_gene: TRBV27
CDR3aa: CASSDTVSTEAFF
CDR3nt: TGTGCCAGCAGTGACACCGTGAGCACTGAAGCTTTCTTT